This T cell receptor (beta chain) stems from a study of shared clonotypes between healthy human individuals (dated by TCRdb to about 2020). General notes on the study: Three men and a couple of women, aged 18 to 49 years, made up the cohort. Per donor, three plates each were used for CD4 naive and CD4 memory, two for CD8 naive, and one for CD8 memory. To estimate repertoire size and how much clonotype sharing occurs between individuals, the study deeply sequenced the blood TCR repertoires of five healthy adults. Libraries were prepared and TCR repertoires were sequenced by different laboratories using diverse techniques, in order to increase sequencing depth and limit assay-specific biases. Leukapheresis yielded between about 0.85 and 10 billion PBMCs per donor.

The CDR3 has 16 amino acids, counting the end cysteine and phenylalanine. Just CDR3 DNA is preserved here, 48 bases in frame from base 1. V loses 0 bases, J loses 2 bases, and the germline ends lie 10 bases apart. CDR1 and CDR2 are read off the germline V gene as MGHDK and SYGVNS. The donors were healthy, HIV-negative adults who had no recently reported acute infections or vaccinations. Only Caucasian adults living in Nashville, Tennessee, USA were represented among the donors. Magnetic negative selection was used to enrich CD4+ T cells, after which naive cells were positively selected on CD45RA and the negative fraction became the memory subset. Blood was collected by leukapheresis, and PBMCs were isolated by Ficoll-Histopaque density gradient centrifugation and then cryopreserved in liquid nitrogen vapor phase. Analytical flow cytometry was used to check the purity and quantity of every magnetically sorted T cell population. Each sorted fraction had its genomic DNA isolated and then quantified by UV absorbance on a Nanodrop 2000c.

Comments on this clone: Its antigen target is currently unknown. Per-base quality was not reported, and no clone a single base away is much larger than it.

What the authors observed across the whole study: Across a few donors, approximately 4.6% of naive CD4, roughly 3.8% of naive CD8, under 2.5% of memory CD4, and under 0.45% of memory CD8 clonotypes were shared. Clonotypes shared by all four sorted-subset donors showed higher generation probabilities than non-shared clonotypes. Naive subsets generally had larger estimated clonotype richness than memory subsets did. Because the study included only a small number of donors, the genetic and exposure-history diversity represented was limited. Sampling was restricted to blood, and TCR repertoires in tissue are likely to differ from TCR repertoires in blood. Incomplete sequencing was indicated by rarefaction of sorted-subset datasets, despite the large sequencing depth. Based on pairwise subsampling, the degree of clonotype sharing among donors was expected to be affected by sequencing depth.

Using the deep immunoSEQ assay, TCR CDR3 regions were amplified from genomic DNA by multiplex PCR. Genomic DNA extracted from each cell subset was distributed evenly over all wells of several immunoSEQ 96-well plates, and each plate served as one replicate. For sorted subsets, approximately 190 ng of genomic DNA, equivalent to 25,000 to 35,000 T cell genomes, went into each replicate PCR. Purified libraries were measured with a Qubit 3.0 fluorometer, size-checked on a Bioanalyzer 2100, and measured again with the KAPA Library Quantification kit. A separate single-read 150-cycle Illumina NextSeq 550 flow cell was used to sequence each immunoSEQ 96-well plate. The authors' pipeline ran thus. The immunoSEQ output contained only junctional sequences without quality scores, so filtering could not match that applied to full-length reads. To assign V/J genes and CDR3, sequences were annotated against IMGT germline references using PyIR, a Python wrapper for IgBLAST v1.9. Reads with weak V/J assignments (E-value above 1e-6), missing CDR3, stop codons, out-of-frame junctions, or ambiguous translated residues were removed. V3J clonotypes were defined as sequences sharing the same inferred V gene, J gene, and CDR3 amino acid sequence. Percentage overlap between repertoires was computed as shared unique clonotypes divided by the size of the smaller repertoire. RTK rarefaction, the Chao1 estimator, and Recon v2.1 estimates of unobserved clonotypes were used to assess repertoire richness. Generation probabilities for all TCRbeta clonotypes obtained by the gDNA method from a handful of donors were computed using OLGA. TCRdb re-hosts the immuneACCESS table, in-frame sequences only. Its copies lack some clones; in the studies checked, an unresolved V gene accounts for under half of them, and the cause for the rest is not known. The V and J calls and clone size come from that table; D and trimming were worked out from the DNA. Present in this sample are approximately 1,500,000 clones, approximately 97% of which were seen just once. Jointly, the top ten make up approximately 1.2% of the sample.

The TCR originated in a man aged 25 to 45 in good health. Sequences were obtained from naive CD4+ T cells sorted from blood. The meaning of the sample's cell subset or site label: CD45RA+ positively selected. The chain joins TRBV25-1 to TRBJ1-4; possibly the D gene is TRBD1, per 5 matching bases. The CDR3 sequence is CASSEYVTVTNEKLFF. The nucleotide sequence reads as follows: TGTGCCAGCAGTGAATATGTGACAGTTACTAATGAAAAACTGTTTTTT.